This TCR beta chain derives from a study of T cells in Graves' hyperthyroidism and ophthalmopathy. This clonotype was found many times. Researchers amplified the TCR beta CDR3 regions from RNA transcripts. First-round RT-PCR with HTBI primers amplified the TCR CDR3 region. TCRdb itself ran the multiplex PCR reads through MiXCR, one entry per CDR3 protein. The table has hundreds of thousands of distinct CDR3 sequences, approximately 15% seen once. For Graves' hyperthyroidism to be stable, ophthalmopathy could not progress within 18 months. The hyperthyroidism was newly diagnosed and had lasted under 2 months; the patients were aged 18 to 65. This TCR came from a woman in her late teens or twenties with Graves' hyperthyroidism. Material for sequencing was blood.

Here the CDR3 reads CATSDSRLDIYNEQFF. The CDR3 region has the DNA TGTGCCACCAGTGATTCCAGACTCGATATCTACAATGAGCAGTTCTTC. The rearrangement joins TRBV24-1 to TRBJ2-1; D is ambiguous. Germline CDR1 KGHDR, CDR2 SFDVKD. Trimming pared 2 bases from V and 3 bases from J, leaving 13 bases between. The CDR3 totals 16 residues.